The subject of this entry is one T cell receptor beta chain. What it recognizes is unknown. The data belong to a study of Ad26.COV2.S vaccination and SARS-CoV-2 variants. Study outcomes and limitations: Recipients of vaccine and of placebo showed similar breadth of their non-spike TCR repertoires. Vaccine recipients surpassed placebo recipients in spike-specific TCR breadth.

Treatment here: some 20 received Ad26.COV2.S at low or high dose, single or two shots; roughly 5 received placebo; per-sample allocation not given. All samples were drawn on day 63, counting from the first vaccine or placebo injection. Produced via immunoSEQ multiplex PCR; TCRdb's table is partial and in-frame only. The sample contains more than 300,000 clones, around nine tenths of which appear only once. This CDR3 comprises 14 residues. Germline CDR1 reads SNHLY; CDR2 reads FYNNEI. V gave up 7 bases and J gave up 0 bases, with 13 bases separating them. The source is a person between 18 and 65 years old who received the Ad26.COV2.S COVID-19 vaccine or a placebo. The sample consisted of peripheral blood, taken in a trial of Ad26.COV2.S vaccine versus placebo. The rearrangement uses TRBV2 and TRBJ2-7, with D hard to call. In DNA form, the CDR3 reads TGTGCCAGCAATCGGTGGGCGAGCTCCTACGAGCAGTACTTC. Protein product: CASNRWASSYEQYF.